This T cell receptor (beta chain) was captured in a study of early T cells in non-severe SARS-CoV-2 infection (dated by TCRdb to the early 2020s). The study in broad terms: Bulk RNA from unsorted whole blood was used for TCR sequencing, so alpha and beta chains could not be paired. The research as a whole found: VDJdb matching was skewed toward anti-spike CD8 responses, so virus-specific expansions were likely underestimated and private and CD4 specificities were missed.

A case-control design nested within a healthcare worker cohort in London, UK, was used, with weekly nasopharyngeal swab PCR tests and blood sampling performed. Healthcare workers were enrolled in the week of the UK lockdown, from 23 to 31 March 2020, and were followed every week for up to 16 weeks. This clonotype was seen more than once but under ten times. It lacks a known antigen. Base qualities are not at hand, and no much larger clone is one base apart. The germline V gene supplies CDR1 SGHAT and CDR2 FQNNGV. The CDR3 holds 14 amino acids from the cysteine to the phenylalanine. Kept here is only the CDR3 DNA, which spans 42 bases and is read in frame from base 1. V has 8 bases trimmed and J has 0 bases trimmed; junction bases matching no gene number 4. The method was 5' RACE. The instrument given in TCRdb is NextSeq 500. The TCR library protocol attached unique molecular identifiers to individual cDNA molecules to correct for sequencing error and PCR bias. Both TCR alpha and beta chains were sequenced, and tight co-correlation was observed between alpha and beta sequence abundances in each sample. On the study's bioinformatics: V gene, J gene and CDR3 annotation of TCR sequences was performed with Decombinator V4. TCRs were defined as expanded if a significant change between any two time points was detected under a Poisson model with p below 0.0001. Abundances of TCRs were expressed as counts per million after normalisation to the total number of TCRs sequenced in each sample. TRAV1-2 paired with TRAJ12, TRAJ20 or TRAJ33 defined MAIT TCRs, while TRAV10 paired with TRAJ18 defined iNKT TCRs. VDJdb, accessed 1 November 2021, was searched for CMV, EBV and SARS-CoV-2 annotated TCRs, excluding TCRs annotated for multiple antigens. TCRdb handled the public reads itself, with Q25 trimming in fastp and clone calling in MiXCR, and kept productive beta chains. Each entry merges the rows of one CDR3 protein and shows their most common DNA and genes. These V and J calls are TCRdb output, not the study's own analysis. The sample table holds around 80,000 distinct CDR3 sequences, of which around 11% were seen once. The ten biggest clones cover around 12% of the sample.

Here the sequenced sample was whole blood, taken at baseline. This receptor chain uses TRBV11-2 and TRBJ2-5; 9 junctional bases match TRBD2. The receptor comes from an adult who was a healthcare worker with PCR-confirmed SARS-CoV-2 infection or an uninfected control (not recorded which). For the CDR3, the sequence is CASRRGGYQETQYF. At the DNA level, the sequence is TGTGCCAGCCGGCGGGGGGGATACCAAGAGACCCAGTACTTC.